Listed below are T cell receptor beta chains from one sample, sequenced in a study of graft-versus-host responses after intestinal transplantation. Clones were read by immunoSEQ multiplex PCR, and TCRdb kept only the in-frame ones, dropping some. This sample has 93,000 or so clones, with 93% found just once. These receptors have no known antigen. Sample: unstimulated CD8+ T cells sorted from spleen or lymph node cells, taken before intestinal transplant. These receptors were collected from a human donor who received an intestinal transplant. CDR3s include the opening cysteine and the closing phenylalanine or tryptophan.

j_call v_call cdr3_aa
TRBJ2-1 TRBV2 CASSEDATDEQFF
TRBJ1-6 TRBV5-5 CASTERQRGTYNSPLHF
TRBJ1-1 TRBV6-5 CASSTGTGVAAFF
TRBJ2-7 TRBV2 CASNQRGLTYEQYF
TRBJ1-5 TRBV30 CAWSWAEINQPQHF
TRBJ1-1 TRBV7-6 CASSFGRGTEAFF
TRBJ2-1 TRBV12-5 CASGWWTGSVVNNEQFF
TRBJ2-2 TRBV7-8 CASSYGVLTGELFF
TRBJ2-7 TRBV4-1 CASSQRTGGSYEQYF
TRBJ1-2 TRBV14 CASSQDAIYNYGYTF
TRBJ1-2 TRBV6-1 CASRGDTGPFYGYTF
TRBJ2-2 TRBV9 CASSVEVSGGADTGELFF
TRBJ2-5 TRBV4-1 CASSQLAGQETQYF
TRBJ2-7 TRBV4-2 CASSQEDASRYEQYF
TRBJ2-7 TRBV9 CASSVGLAASYEQYF
TRBJ2-1 TRBV11-2 CASSLIRDISYNEQFF
TRBJ2-3 TRBV10-1 CASSLGQGSDTQYF
TRBJ2-7 TRBV4-1 CASSQGVAADEQYF
TRBJ2-7 TRBV5-6 CASSLARRGGSYEQYF
TRBJ1-1 TRBV29-1 CSVAHGQGGTEAFF
TRBJ1-1 TRBV27 CASSFNRGDTEAFF
TRBJ2-7 TRBV6-1 CASRPRGLAYEQYF
TRBJ1-6 TRBV28 CATLGTRPSVYNSPLHF
TRBJ1-4 TRBV27 CASGGFEKLLF
TRBJ2-1 TRBV4-1 CASSQDAGTGPMNEQFF
TRBJ1-5 TRBV5-6 CASSRGASNQPQHF
TRBJ1-6 TRBV28 CASIRVGGSSPLHF
TRBJ1-1 TRBV4-1 CASSQGRDSREAFF
TRBJ2-7 TRBV4-1 CASSQLSGIPTYEQYF
TRBJ1-5 TRBV30 CAWSGQYSNQPQHF
TRBJ1-2 TRBV7-2 CASSLGWQNLYGYTF
TRBJ2-1 TRBV7-3 CASSLGRGINNEQFF
TRBJ2-3 TRBV7-8 CASSLIRGPSTDTQYF
TRBJ1-6 TRBV5-4 CASSYIDSNSPLHF
TRBJ1-4 TRBV27 CASSETGGDEKLFF
TRBJ2-1 TRBV4-1 CASSPREAGGPGEQFF
TRBJ1-2 TRBV7-9 CASSSTYRSQDGYTF
TRBJ1-1 TRBV4-1 CASSRGTEAFF
TRBJ1-2 TRBV19 CASFRTGMSAGHGYTF
TRBJ1-4 TRBV5-1 CASSLGFWEGVSEKLFF
TRBJ1-4 TRBV14 CASSLFDSNNEKLFF
TRBJ1-4 TRBV18 CASRRTGWEKLFF
TRBJ2-5 TRBV13 CASSSDPLAGEETQYF
TRBJ2-7 TRBV7-8 CASSLGTALDEQYF
TRBJ2-1 TRBV2 CASSPTSGDSNEQFF
TRBJ1-1 TRBV9 CASSTRAGTYTEAFF
TRBJ2-7 TRBV27 CASSLSGVEQYF
TRBJ2-5 TRBV10-3 CAISVASGGVTETQYF
TRBJ2-3 TRBV30 CAWGGSSTDTQYF
TRBJ1-3 TRBV5-4 CASRDRNTIYF
TRBJ1-5 TRBV6-1 CASSSGGWNQPQHF
TRBJ1-5 TRBV15 CATSTEMDDNQPQHF
TRBJ1-4 TRBV5-5 CASSFLSNEKLFF
TRBJ2-5 TRBV4-1 CASSTTSGGVGETQYF